Following are 11 T cell receptor beta chains from one sample sequenced in a study of blood T cells in healthy people across ages. Alongside a J-beta primer mix, a sample-barcoded 5' primer served in a second PCR lasting 7 to 11 cycles. TCRdb processed the 5' RACE reads anew with MiXCR; each CDR3 protein has one entry. The sample shows more than 800,000 distinct CDR3 sequences, under 30% of them seen only once. The sample taken for sequencing was blood. Every receptor here comes from a woman aged 80 or over in good health.

The CDR3 DNA is TGTGCCAGCAGCCAGAGTACGGCAGCGGCCCAAGAGACCCAGTACTTC. As protein: CASSQSTAAAQETQYF. The V call is TRBV7-2, the J call TRBJ2-5; maybe TRBD2 (5 bases). Trimming took 5 bases from V and 1 from J, leaving 17 bases between them. Germline-derived CDR1 and CDR2 are SGHTA and FQGNSA. CDR3 length equals 16 residues.

This clonotype was seen at least ten times. The rearrangement uses TRBV21-1 and TRBJ2-3; the table calls TRBD2, which could not be checked here. TRBV21-1 counts as a pseudogene. The CDR3 has 14 residues. This CDR3 is CASRGLAGTDTQYF. CDR3 in DNA: TGTGCCAGCAGGGGACTAGCAGGCACAGATACGCAGTATTTT.

This clonotype was detected ten times or more. The genes are TRBV7-9 and TRBJ1-1, with no clear D. V lost 5 bases, J lost 7 bases, and 11 bases lay in between. Germline CDR1 reads SEHNR; CDR2 reads FQNEAQ (reference sequence). CDR3 size: 12 residues. CDR3 bases: TGTGCCAGCAGCCTATATGGTTATGAAGCTTTCTTT. Encoded protein: CASSLYGYEAFF. Full variable domain (remainder filled in from reference TRBV7-9 and TRBJ1-1): DTGVSQNPRHKITKRGQNVTFRCDPISEHNRLYWYRQTLGQGPEFLTYFQNEAQLEKSRLLSDRFSAERPKGSFSTLEIQRTEQGDSAMYLCASSLYGYEAFFGQGTRLTVV.

The table lists this clonotype with a few counts. The genes are TRBV6-6 and TRBJ1-5; D perhaps matches TRBD1 (5 bases). The CDR3 runs 15 residues. Trimming shortened V by 4 bases and J by 4 bases, and 14 bases separated the two germline ends. The germline V gene encodes CDR1 MNHNY and CDR2 SVGAGI (reference sequence). The CDR3 DNA sequence: TGTGCCAGCAGTTTCGGGGGGGAGGGAAATCAGCCCCAGCATTTT. Its translation: CASSFGGEGNQPQHF.

Note on this clonotype: This may stem from a read error, because a much larger clone lies one nucleotide away. The CDR3 protein is CATSPSTGDQETQFF. For the CDR3, the DNA is TGTGCCACTTCTCCCAGTACTGGAGACCAAGAGACCCAGTTCTTC. The chain joins TRBV12-3 or TRBV12-4 to TRBJ2-1; D ambiguous. Deletions cut 10 bases from V and 13 bases from J, with 29 bases between. The CDR3 has 15 amino acids.

This clonotype showed up many times. The V call is TRBV6-6, the J call TRBJ1-5; a weak D match, TRBD1 (5 bases). Per germline, CDR1 MNHNY and CDR2 SVGAGI (reference sequence). Trimming cost V 5 bases and J 0 bases, with 14 bases left between them. The CDR3 extends over 16 amino acids. Written as DNA, the CDR3 is TGTGCCAGCAGTCCGGGACCCGGCTATAGCAATCAGCCCCAGCATTTT. Translating it yields CASSPGPGYSNQPQHF.

As concerns this clonotype: The germline gene is not matched at one end of the junction; a read error may be the cause. This chain connects TRBV12-3 or TRBV12-4 to TRBJ2-3, with a possible D match to TRBD1 (6 bases). This CDR3 is 14 amino acids long. CDR3 sequence (DNA): TGTGCCAGCAGTTTAGGGGGGCCAGCAGATACGGAGTATTTT. This sequence encodes CASSLGGPADTEYF.

This clonotype was recorded many times. The chain couples TRBV12-3 or TRBV12-4 to TRBJ2-6; D not resolved. The CDR3 spans 13 residues. Trimming took off 4 bases at V and 3 bases at J, with 4 bases between the two ends. In DNA form, the CDR3 reads TGTGCCAGCAGTTCCTTTGGGGCCAACGTCCTGACTTTC. Translation: CASSSFGANVLTF.

Many counts were recorded for this clonotype. The CDR3 reads CASSQDGGSYEQYF. The CDR3 DNA reads as TGTGCCAGCAGCCAAGATGGGGGCTCCTACGAGCAGTACTTC. The rearrangement joins TRBV3-1 to TRBJ2-7; D assignment may be TRBD1 or TRBD2 (5 bases each). This CDR3 comprises 14 residues. The V and J ends lost 0 bases and 0 bases respectively, with 6 bases between them. Per the germline V gene, CDR1 is LGHDT and CDR2 is YNNKEL (reference sequence).

This chain uses TRBV28 with TRBJ2-3; 10 nucleotides agree with TRBD1. This CDR3 spans 16 amino acids. Trimming cost V 7 bases and J 5 bases; bases outside gene matches: 12. From germline, CDR1 is MDHEN and CDR2 SYDVKM. The CDR3 sequence is CASNPRTRTGGDTQYF. The CDR3 nucleotides are TGTGCCAGCAACCCGAGGACCAGGACAGGGGGAGATACGCAGTATTTT.

This clonotype was seen a handful of times. The gene calls are TRBV21-1 and TRBJ2-1; the table's D call, TRBD1, was not checked against the DNA. Matching the DNA end better, TRBJ2-7 makes the J call doubtful. TRBV21-1 counts as a pseudogene. The CDR3 is 19 residues long. CDR3 coding DNA: TGTGCCAGCAGCAAATCCTCTCGCGGACAGGAGAGCTCCTACAATGAGCAGTACTTC. Protein: CASSKSSRGQESSYNEQYF.